Here is one T cell receptor beta chain with its context. Its antigen remains unknown. Just one base apart from a much larger clone, this may be a read error. Other DNA sequences of this sample code for an identical CDR3. The protocol was immunoSEQ multiplex PCR, while the TCRdb copy is restricted to in-frame clones and leaves out a portion. The sample has about 170,000 clones; approximately 89% are singletons. The CDR3 is 14 residues long. From germline, CDR1 is MRHNA and CDR2 SNTAGT. With V trimmed by 6 bases and J by 6 bases, 1 base remained unmatched. This entry is derived from a study of cytomegalovirus exposure and HLA in healthy donors. Overall study findings and caveats: According to reports, the classifier identified cytomegalovirus status with high specificity and sensitivity. Altogether, some 170 TCR beta chains were recorded as cytomegalovirus-associated.

This chain joins TRBV6-4 and TRBJ2-1; 14 bases align to TRBD2. Sequencing used PBMCs. This sequence originates from a woman aged 18-29 years in good health and CMV-seropositive. The CDR3, as DNA: TGTGCCAGCAGCGGGACTAGCGGGAGCAATGAGCAGTTCTTC. This translates into CASSGTSGSNEQFF.